This T cell receptor beta chain is from a study of T cell repertoires in cytomegalovirus infection. Study in general: Indicated by public TCR beta signatures were CMV infection and matching HLA type.

Findings and limits, study-wide: HLA-C-restricted CMV clonotypes gave the most frequent clonotype in two of eight donors.

Using its own MiXCR run on the reads, TCRdb lists one record per CDR3 protein. The sample holds about 530,000 distinct CDR3 sequences, about 26% seen once. This clonotype was detected a few times. Its target is not known. The sequence derives from a human donor in good health (CMV status not recorded). Some clones in this sample may be carry-over from other donors' samples. The specimen sequenced was PBMCs.

Here the CDR3 DNA reads TGTGCCATAACGAGAGACTGGTTAGACTACGAGCAGTACGTC. Its protein is CAITRDWLDYEQYV. The V and J genes are TRBV6-1 and TRBJ2-7; D is uncertain. Germline CDR1 MNHNS, CDR2 SASEGT. V lost 10 bases, J lost 3 bases, and 19 bases lay in between. CDR3 length: 14 residues.